This T cell receptor (beta chain) appears in the sequencing data of a study of shared clonotypes between healthy human individuals. Unsorted PBMC DNA went through sequencing on ten immunoSEQ deep assay plates. Using immunoSEQ multiplex PCR, the repertoire was profiled, and TCRdb retains in-frame clones only, with some absent. Of a few hundred thousand clones in the sample, around 80% were seen once. Trimming left V 6 bases short and J 10 bases short, with 22 bases between. Germline CDR1 reads MNHNS; CDR2 reads SASEGT. The CDR3 is made up of 15 amino acids. The V call is TRBV6-1, the J call TRBJ2-1; D is possibly TRBD1 or TRBD2 (5 bases each). The TCR sequence derives from a woman in her thirties or forties in good health. Some clones in this sample may be carry-over from other donors' samples. Material: PBMCs. DNA of the CDR3: TGTGCCAGCAGAAACTGGGGGATTGCGGAGAGCGAGCAGTTCTTC. It is translated as CASRNWGIAESEQFF.